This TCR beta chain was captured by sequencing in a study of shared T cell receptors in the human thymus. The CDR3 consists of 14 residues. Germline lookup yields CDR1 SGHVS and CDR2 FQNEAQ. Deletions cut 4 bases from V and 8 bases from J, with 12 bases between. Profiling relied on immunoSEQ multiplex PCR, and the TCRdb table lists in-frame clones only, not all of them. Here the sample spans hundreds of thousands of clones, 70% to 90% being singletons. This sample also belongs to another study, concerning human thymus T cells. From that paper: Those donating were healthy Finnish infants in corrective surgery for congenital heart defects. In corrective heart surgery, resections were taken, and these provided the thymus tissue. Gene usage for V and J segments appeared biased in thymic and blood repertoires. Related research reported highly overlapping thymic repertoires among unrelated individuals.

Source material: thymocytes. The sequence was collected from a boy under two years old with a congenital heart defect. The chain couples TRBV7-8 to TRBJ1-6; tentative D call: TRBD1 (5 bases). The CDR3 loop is CASSSRKGDSPLHF. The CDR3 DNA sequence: TGTGCCAGCAGCTCGCGGAAAGGGGATTCACCCCTCCACTTT.